This is a list of T cell receptor beta chains from one sample in a study of metastatic and nonmetastatic thyroid tumors. TCRdb reassembled clones from the PCR reads with MiXCR. Of tens of thousands of clones listed, 16% are singletons. The source material was blood. These receptors were obtained from a male donor with papillary thyroid cancer or a benign thyroid nodule (not recorded which). Some clones in this sample may be carry-over from other donors' samples. Each CDR3 is given with its conserved first and last residue. Size is stated for part of the rows, as once, few or many counts, or as a class when the clone is expanded.

many	TRBV14	TRBJ2-1	CASSQDLLWREQFF
NA	TRBV9	TRBJ1-2	CDRSAQKNYGYTF
NA	TRBV15	TRBJ2-1	CATSIGGSGNEQFF
medium-sized	TRBV12-3/TRBV12-4	TRBJ2-1	CASSSRGDEQFF
NA	TRBV5-1	TRBJ2-7	CASSLELARHEQYF
NA	TRBV3-1	TRBJ2-7	CASSRRLGGSEQYF
NA	TRBV6-2/TRBV6-3	TRBJ1-1	CASSYQNRGQTEAFF
few	TRBV7-3	TRBJ2-7	CASSLASDEQYF
medium-sized	TRBV27	TRBJ2-7	CAFTTSGRGAGPYEQYF
many	TRBV29-1	TRBJ2-1	CSVDVVNEQFF
many	TRBV2	TRBJ1-1	CASRQTGNTEAFF
NA	TRBV30	TRBJ1-2	CAWSRLSGYTF
NA	TRBV27	TRBJ2-3	CASSPTSDTQYF
NA	TRBV18	TRBJ1-2	CASSGTGDGYTF
few	TRBV4-1	TRBJ1-2	CASSRGRDRAGYTF
few	TRBV28	TRBJ2-7	CASSEIRYRSREQYF
many	TRBV7-9	TRBJ2-7	CASSLAPGDEQYF
many	TRBV19	TRBJ2-7	CASNPLGSYEQYF
many	TRBV29-1	TRBJ1-3	CSVNTGGNTIYF
few	TRBV27	TRBJ2-5	CASSWSRLGETQYF
few	TRBV7-9	TRBJ2-1	CASSSANFDEQFF
NA	TRBV27	TRBJ2-7	CASSLTTNSYEQYF
medium-sized	TRBV6-5	TRBJ2-7	CASSYSLDASYEQYF
medium-sized	TRBV6-1	TRBJ2-7	CASSDVAGVSYEQYF
NA	TRBV11-2	TRBJ2-2	CASSSGGGNTGELFF
medium-sized	TRBV3-1	TRBJ2-5	CASSQQGGGKTQYF
few	TRBV28	TRBJ1-5	CASTYPSLSGNQPQHF
many	TRBV4-1	TRBJ1-4	CASSRGDLRNEKLFF
many	TRBV3-1	TRBJ1-6	CASSHRGPNSPLHF
many	TRBV5-1	TRBJ2-1	CASSLLGPSNEQFF
many	TRBV7-8	TRBJ1-1	CASSLGRNTEAFF
many	TRBV7-8	TRBJ2-7	CASSFTGGPYEQYF
many	TRBV7-9	TRBJ1-2	CASSLGGTDGYTF
many	TRBV11-2	TRBJ1-1	CATLDRANTEAFF
NA	TRBV3-1	TRBJ2-2	CASSQMGLLGVELFF
few	TRBV3-1	TRBJ2-7	CASSQEDSYSYEQYF
many	TRBV7-9	TRBJ2-5	CASSLAPNRAQETQYF
many	TRBV5-5	TRBJ2-3	CASSLGQVSSTDTQYF
medium-sized	TRBV27	TRBJ2-7	CASSLGTAYEQYF
many	TRBV7-2	TRBJ1-1	CASSLGRHMNTEAFF
NA	TRBV20-1	TRBJ2-3	CSARLAGADTQYF